The clone carrying this T cell receptor (beta chain) was detected many times. What it binds is not known. The sample comes from a study of naive and memory T cell subsets. Study findings and constraints: The power law exponent of TCR abundance differed between naive and memory cells.

CDR3 length equals 14 residues. CDR1 is SEHNR, CDR2 FQNEAQ, per germline (reference sequence). V was clipped by 3 bases and J by 8 bases, with 11 bases between them. Both TRBC1 and TRBC2 were covered by a beta constant-region primer of two equimolar oligonucleotides. Four rounds of PCR amplified the ligated cDNA using nested alpha and beta constant-region primers plus SP2. Ligation attached a single-stranded oligonucleotide with a 12-nucleotide UMI and the SP2 primer to the cDNA 3' end. TCRdb analysed the UMI-ligation and nested PCR reads with MiXCR anew, one entry per CDR3 protein. In the table there are some 80,000 distinct CDR3 sequences, about 8.2% of which are singletons.

The chain has TRBV7-9 and TRBJ1-6; weak D call: TRBD1 (5 bases). This TCR derives from a human donor in good health. Input material: naive CD8+ T cells from blood. CDR3 residues: CASSLTLGDSPLHF. In DNA form, the CDR3 reads TGTGCCAGCAGCTTGACACTGGGGGATTCACCCCTCCACTTT. The full variable domain, in which reference TRBV7-9 and TRBJ1-6 provide the parts outside the CDR3, is DTGVSQNPRHKITKRGQNVTFRCDPISEHNRLYWYRQTLGQGPEFLTYFQNEAQLEKSRLLSDRFSAERPKGSFSTLEIQRTEQGDSAMYLCASSLTLGDSPLHFGNGTRLTVT.